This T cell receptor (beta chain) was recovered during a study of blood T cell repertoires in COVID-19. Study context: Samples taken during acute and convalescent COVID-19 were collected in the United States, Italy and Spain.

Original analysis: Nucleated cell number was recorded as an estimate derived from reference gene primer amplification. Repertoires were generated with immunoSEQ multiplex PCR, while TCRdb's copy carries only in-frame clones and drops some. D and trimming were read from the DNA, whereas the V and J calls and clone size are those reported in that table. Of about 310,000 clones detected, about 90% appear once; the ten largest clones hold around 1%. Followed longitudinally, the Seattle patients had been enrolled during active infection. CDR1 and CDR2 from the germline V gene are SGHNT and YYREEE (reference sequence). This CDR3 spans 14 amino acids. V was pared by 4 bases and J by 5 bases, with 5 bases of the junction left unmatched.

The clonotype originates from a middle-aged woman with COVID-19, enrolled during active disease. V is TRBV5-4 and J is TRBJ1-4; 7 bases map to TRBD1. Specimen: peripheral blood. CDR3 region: CASSRDSLNEKLFF. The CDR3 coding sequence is TGTGCCAGCAGCCGGGACAGCCTGAATGAAAAACTGTTTTTT.